Presented here are 30 T cell receptor beta chains from one specimen sequenced in a study of cytomegalovirus exposure and HLA in healthy donors (dated by TCRdb to 2016 to 2017). The receptor library was made with the immunoSEQ multiplex PCR assay. In its TCRdb copy, this immuneACCESS table keeps in-frame sequences only and misses some clones. Where compared with another copy, unresolved V genes explain less than half of these, and the others have no known cause. The sample table holds under 350,000 clones, of which approximately 86% were seen once. The ten largest clonotypes hold less than 1.2% of the sample. Sequenced sample: PBMCs. The receptors here all came from a young woman in good health and CMV-seronegative.

This chain links TRBV6-5 with TRBJ2-7; 8 nucleotides agree with TRBD1. CDR1 is MNHEY, CDR2 SVGAGI, per germline. V lost 8 bases and J lost 7; bases outside the gene matches: 4. CDR3 length: 11 residues. CDR3 coding DNA: TGTGCCAGCCGGACAGGGTTTGAGCAGTACTTC. Encoded protein: CASRTGFEQYF.

The V gene is TRBV6-1, the J gene TRBJ1-1; 10 bases fit TRBD1. This CDR3 spans 14 amino acids. With V trimmed by 5 bases and J by 5 bases, 5 bases remained unmatched. Per the germline V gene, CDR1 is MNHNS and CDR2 is SASEGT. The CDR3 DNA sequence: TGTGCCAGCAGTCGACAGGGGGCGGTGACTGAAGCTTTCTTT. It specifies CASSRQGAVTEAFF.

The chain recombines TRBV5-4 with TRBJ2-5, with TRBD2 matching over 7 bases. The CDR3 length is 16 residues. The germline gives CDR1 SGHNT, CDR2 YYREEE (reference sequence). V was clipped by 4 bases and J by 5 bases; unmatched bases: 14. The CDR3 is CASSREGTAGGETQYF. The CDR3 nucleotides read TGTGCCAGCAGCCGTGAGGGGACCGCCGGGGGGGAGACCCAGTACTTC.

The rearrangement joins TRBV2 to TRBJ2-2; TRBD2 is a possible D gene (5 bases). The CDR3 is made up of 14 amino acids. Trimming stripped 7 bases from V and 0 bases from J, with 9 bases between. Per germline, CDR1 SNHLY and CDR2 FYNNEI. CDR3 sequence: CASTSEANTGELFF. DNA for the CDR3: TGTGCCAGCACTTCGGAGGCGAACACCGGGGAGCTGTTTTTT.

This chain connects TRBV6-6 to TRBJ1-4; D is ambiguous. Deletions cut 2 bases from V and 8 bases from J, with 12 bases between. Germline V gene data show CDR1 as MNHNY and CDR2 as SVGAGI (reference sequence). CDR3 length equals 14 residues. The CDR3 sequence is CASSYRGVGEKLFF. CDR3 DNA sequence: TGTGCCAGCAGTTACCGGGGAGTTGGGGAAAAACTGTTTTTT.

The chain combines TRBV2 with TRBJ1-2; possible D gene TRBD1, 5 bases. V shed 7 bases and J shed 4 bases, with 19 bases lying between them. Germline V gene data show CDR1 as SNHLY and CDR2 as FYNNEI. CDR3 length: 15 residues. The CDR3 here is CASMGGGVGVYGYTF. The CDR3 DNA follows: TGTGCCAGCATGGGTGGAGGGGTTGGGGTCTATGGCTACACCTTC.

CDR3 sequence (DNA): TGTGCCATCAGTGACCGGGACACCTCCTACGAGCAGTACTTC. Protein sequence: CAISDRDTSYEQYF. This sequence joins TRBV10-3 and TRBJ2-7; D is possibly TRBD1 (6 bases). Germline CDR1 reads ENHRY; CDR2 reads SYGVKD. V was shortened by 3 bases and J by 0 bases, with 9 bases between the two germline ends. The CDR3 is 14 amino acids.

J is TRBJ2-7 and V is TRBV4-1; possible D gene TRBD1, 6 bases. Germline V CDR1 and CDR2: MGHRA, YSYEKL. The ends were cut back, 6 bases at V and 0 bases at J, with 9 bases in the middle. This CDR3 spans 13 amino acids. Here the CDR3 reads CASRGAGSYEQYF. In DNA, the CDR3 is TGCGCCAGCAGGGGGGCCGGCTCCTACGAGCAGTACTTC.

This chain links TRBV29-1 with TRBJ1-1; D is perhaps TRBD1 (5 bases). CDR3 size: 12 residues. Looked up from germline, CDR1 is SQVTM and CDR2 is ANQGSEA. Trimming cost V 7 bases and J 1 base, with 10 bases left between them. The CDR3 DNA sequence: TGCAGCGCAGGACATTGGAACACTGAAGCTTTCTTT. Translation: CSAGHWNTEAFF.

The chain carries TRBV5-6 and TRBJ2-2; D not certain. The CDR3 is 15 residues long. V lost 0 bases, J lost 2 bases, and 8 bases lay in between. CDR1 is SGHDT, CDR2 YYEEEE, per germline. CDR3 sequence (DNA): TGTGCCAGCAGCTTGGAGAGGCTTAACACCGGGGAGCTGTTTTTT. Residues: CASSLERLNTGELFF.

The rearrangement joins TRBV6-5 to TRBJ1-2; D unclear. The CDR3 covers 14 residues. The V and J ends lost 4 bases and 4 bases respectively, with 13 bases between them. Germline CDR1 is MNHEY and CDR2 is SVGAGI. CDR3 residues: CASSLGPEGYGYTF. CDR3 bases: TGTGCCAGCAGTTTAGGACCTGAGGGCTATGGCTACACCTTC.

The genes are TRBV5-8 and TRBJ1-6, with unresolved D. Germline loops: CDR1 SGHTS, CDR2 YDEGEE. The CDR3 spans 15 residues. V lost 3 bases to trimming and J lost 0 bases, with 7 bases between them. The CDR3 here is CASSSPSSYNSPLHF. CDR3 nucleotide sequence: TGTGCCAGCAGCTCCCCCAGCTCCTATAATTCACCCCTCCACTTT.

V usage is TRBV6-5 and J usage is TRBJ1-2, with D possibly matching TRBD1 (6 bases). The germline V gene encodes CDR1 MNHEY and CDR2 SVGAGI. V was cut by 4 bases and J by 5 bases, with 17 bases left in between. The CDR3 is 15 amino acids. CDR3 DNA sequence: TGTGCCAGCAGTTCCGTATCCGGGACACAATATGGCTACACCTTC. Amino acids: CASSSVSGTQYGYTF.

In this sample, this clone turned up a few times. V usage is TRBV7-2 and J usage is TRBJ2-5; TRBD2 is a possible D gene (7 bases). The CDR3 has 17 amino acids. Germline CDR1 and CDR2: SGHTA and FQGNSA. Trimming pared 5 bases from V and 4 bases from J, leaving 23 bases between. The CDR3 protein is CASSPPLGGAMGETQYF. Written as DNA, the CDR3 is TGTGCCAGCAGCCCGCCCCTGGGGGGGGCCATGGGAGAGACCCAGTACTTC. Based on the CDR3 plus reference TRBV7-2 and TRBJ2-5, the full variable domain is GAGVSQSPSNKVTEKGKDVELRCDPISGHTALYWYRQSLGQGLEFLIYFQGNSAPDKSGLPSDRFSAERTGGSVSTLTIQRTQQEDSAVYLCASSPPLGGAMGETQYFGPGTRLLVL.

V usage is TRBV4-1 and J usage is TRBJ2-1; the D gene is possibly TRBD2 (6 bases). V was shortened by 4 bases and J by 6 bases, with 19 bases between the two germline ends. CDR3 length equals 16 residues. Germline CDR1 MGHRA, CDR2 YSYEKL. As DNA, the CDR3 is TGCGCCAGCAGCCGATCCCTAACGGGAGAGAGCAATGAGCAGTTCTTC. Translation gives CASSRSLTGESNEQFF.

V and J are TRBV7-2 and TRBJ2-1, with TRBD2 identical over 12 bases. The CDR3 runs 15 residues. Per the germline V gene, CDR1 is SGHTA and CDR2 is FQGNSA. The V and J ends lost 5 bases and 4 bases, in that order; junction bases with no gene match: 3. The CDR3 DNA follows: TGTGCCAGCAGCACTAGCGGGGGGTATTACAATGAGCAGTTCTTC. Its protein product is CASSTSGGYYNEQFF.

This chain links TRBV25-1 with TRBJ2-1, with TRBD1 as a possible D gene (5 bases). This CDR3 contains 13 residues. The germline V and J ends were trimmed by 6 bases and 4 bases, with 10 bases remaining between them. Germline loops: CDR1 MGHDK, CDR2 SYGVNS. The CDR3 region is CASSGNRYNEQFF. The CDR3 DNA reads TGTGCCAGCAGCGGCAACAGGTACAATGAGCAGTTCTTC.

This clone was detected only a few times. This chain uses TRBV5-1 with TRBJ2-1, with TRBD2 identical over 10 bases. The trim removed 6 bases at V and 8 bases at J, leaving 8 bases unmatched. The CDR3 sequence is 14 residues long. Germline V gene lookup returns CDR1 SGHRS and CDR2 YFSETQ. CDR3 sequence (DNA): TGCGCCAGCAATCCAGCGGGAGGGGGCCATGAGCAGTTCTTC. Translation: CASNPAGGGHEQFF.

The J gene is TRBJ2-1, the V gene TRBV11-2, with TRBD1 identical over 8 bases. The CDR3 runs 13 residues. Per the germline V gene, CDR1 is SGHAT and CDR2 is FQNNGV. V shed 5 bases, J shed 7 bases, and the junction held 4 bases outside the gene matches. The CDR3 DNA is TGTGCCAGCAGCGCGGACAGGGCTAATGAGCAGTTCTTC. Its protein is CASSADRANEQFF.

The rearrangement joins TRBV11-2 to TRBJ2-5; D is undetermined. The CDR3 runs 15 residues. Germline V CDR1 and CDR2: SGHAT, FQNNGV. With 3 bases removed from V and 0 bases from J, the gap between germline ends came to 11 bases. CDR3 DNA: TGTGCCAGCAGCTTTCATCAAGAGTACCAAGAGACCCAGTACTTC. Its translation: CASSFHQEYQETQYF.

The CDR3 coding sequence is TGTGCCAGCAGCTCAGACCAACGACCAGGGGAGCAGTTCTTC. It encodes CASSSDQRPGEQFF. The chain carries TRBV11-2 and TRBJ2-1, with D possibly matching TRBD1 (5 bases). The germline V gene has CDR1 SGHAT and CDR2 FQNNGV. CDR3 length: 14 residues. Trimming removed 4 bases at V and 10 bases at J, with 17 bases between.

This clone turned up a few times. In the same sample, other DNA sequences code for this CDR3. The CDR3 sequence: CASSVVGGYEQYF. The DNA of the CDR3 is TGTGCCAGCAGCGTAGTCGGGGGGTACGAGCAGTACTTC. The V and J genes are TRBV9 and TRBJ2-7, with TRBD2 matching 7 bases. With 0 bases clipped from V and 4 bases from J, the junction kept 1 base outside the gene matches. Germline-derived CDR1 and CDR2 are SGDLS and YYNGEE. The CDR3 contains 13 residues.

This chain joins TRBV7-3 and TRBJ2-3; 7 bases match TRBD1. This CDR3 has 14 amino acids. Germline values: CDR1 SGHTA, CDR2 FQGTGA. After removal of 5 bases from V and 2 bases from J, the junction contained 4 bases not matched to a gene. The CDR3 reads CASSLGQTTDTQYF. CDR3 DNA: TGTGCCAGCAGCCTGGGACAGACCACAGATACGCAGTATTTT.

The CDR3 loop is CASSLWTGGNEKLFF. DNA of the CDR3: TGTGCCAGCAGTTTGTGGACAGGGGGCAACGAAAAACTGTTTTTT. The V and J genes are TRBV6-1 and TRBJ1-4; TRBD1 agrees at 11 bases. Germline trimming cut 5 bases from V and 8 bases from J; bases unmatched to any gene: 7. CDR3 length: 15 amino acids. Germline loops: CDR1 MNHNS, CDR2 SASEGT.

The V and J genes are TRBV11-2 and TRBJ1-4; possibly TRBD1 for D (5 bases). V shed 1 base and J shed 8 bases, with 11 bases lying between them. The CDR3 totals 14 residues. CDR1 is SGHAT and CDR2 is FQNNGV in the germline V gene. In nucleotides, the CDR3 is TGTGCCAGCAGCTTAGCCAGGGCCAGGGAAAAACTGTTTTTT. Translation gives CASSLARAREKLFF.

The chain carries TRBV7-9 and TRBJ2-7, with a weak D call TRBD1 (7 bases). V lost 4 bases, J lost 4 bases, and 26 bases lay in between. Germline-derived CDR1 and CDR2 are SEHNR and FQNEAQ (reference sequence). The CDR3 has 18 amino acids. The CDR3 protein is CASSSVEGGGKRVYEQYF. Here the CDR3 DNA reads TGTGCCAGCAGCTCGGTAGAAGGGGGCGGGAAGCGGGTATACGAGCAGTACTTC.

The chain's CDR3 is CASSFEETSHTDTQYF. The CDR3 DNA sequence: TGTGCCAGCAGCTTTGAGGAGACTAGCCACACAGATACGCAGTATTTT. This sequence joins TRBV5-6 and TRBJ2-3, with TRBD2 identical over 7 bases. V gave up 2 bases and J gave up 2 bases; unmatched junction bases: 8. Germline V gene sequence: CDR1 SGHDT, CDR2 YYEEEE. CDR3 size: 16 residues.

The chain links TRBV5-1 to TRBJ1-2; 7 bases match TRBD1. After removal of 4 bases from V and 3 bases from J, the junction contained 12 bases not matched to a gene. The CDR3 is 16 amino acids. Germline V gene data show CDR1 as SGHRS and CDR2 as YFSETQ. As DNA, the CDR3 is TGCGCCAGCAGCCTCTCACCACAGGGGAACGACTATGGCTACACCTTC. Its translation: CASSLSPQGNDYGYTF.

The V gene is TRBV5-6, the J gene TRBJ2-3; D uncertain. CDR3 size: 15 residues. V shed 1 base and J shed 5 bases, with 14 bases lying between them. Germline V gene lookup returns CDR1 SGHDT and CDR2 YYEEEE. The CDR3 protein is CASSLLAIYRDTQYF. Here the CDR3 DNA reads TGTGCCAGCAGCTTGCTGGCGATATACAGAGATACGCAGTATTTT.

This chain joins TRBV27 and TRBJ2-7; D perhaps matches TRBD2 (5 bases). CDR1 is MNHEY, CDR2 SMNVEV, per germline (reference sequence). V lost 3 bases to trimming and J lost 0 bases, with 6 bases between them. The CDR3 is made up of 13 amino acids. The CDR3: CASSLRVSYEQYF. The CDR3 coding sequence is TGTGCCAGCAGTTTGAGGGTCTCCTACGAGCAGTACTTC.